The 13 T cell receptor beta chains below all came from one sample that was sequenced in a study of human T cells and chemical hapten exposure. TCRdb analysed the RACE reads with MiXCR anew, one entry per CDR3 protein. Here the sample spans 73,000 or so distinct CDR3 sequences, over 6.5% being singletons. Time point reported: patch test 2, 6 weeks after DPC sensitization. The sample's treatment: therapeutic diphenylcyclopropenone sensitization with weekly scalp DPC. The source material was whole blood, sampled in connection with sensitization to the hapten diphenylcyclopropenone (DPC). These receptors were collected from a woman aged 45-65 years with alopecia areata. Some clones in this sample may be carry-over from other donors' samples.

This clonotype was seen a few times. CDR3 bases: TGTGCCAGCAGCCCGGGACTTCACTACGAGCAGTACTTC. It encodes CASSPGLHYEQYF. The chain couples TRBV11-3 to TRBJ2-7; D may be TRBD2 (6 bases). The CDR3 contains 13 residues. Germline assignment: CDR1 SGHNT and CDR2 YENEEA. V shed 5 bases and J shed 3 bases, with 11 bases lying between them.

This clonotype was detected ten times or more. This chain connects TRBV6-5 to TRBJ1-1; D unresolved. Germline V gives CDR1 MNHEY, CDR2 SVGAGI. This CDR3 has 15 residues. With 4 bases removed from V and 4 bases from J, the gap between germline ends came to 16 bases. In nucleotides, the CDR3 is TGTGCCAGCAGTTCATATATCTTGATGAGCACTGAAGCTTTCTTT. It translates to CASSSYILMSTEAFF.

This clonotype appeared many times. The chain employs TRBV3-1 and TRBJ1-5; 8 nucleotides align to TRBD1. With V trimmed by 4 bases and J by 4 bases, 6 bases remained unmatched. This CDR3 is built from 15 residues. Germline values: CDR1 LGHDT, CDR2 YNNKEL (reference sequence). CDR3 coding DNA: TGTGCCAGCAGCCGGGCTGGACAGGGAAATCAGCCCCAGCATTTT. Protein product: CASSRAGQGNQPQHF.

Ten or more counts support this clonotype. The chain recombines TRBV6-2 or TRBV6-3 with TRBJ1-5; D is undetermined. Looked up from germline, CDR1 is MNHEY and CDR2 is SVGEGT. The CDR3 is made up of 14 amino acids. V gave up 1 base and J gave up 8 bases, with 12 bases separating them. CDR3 coding DNA: TGTGCCAGCAGTTACTGGGCGGTTGGGGAGCCCCAGCATTTT. This translates into CASSYWAVGEPQHF.

In its sample, this clonotype was seen a few times. The chain combines TRBV29-1 with TRBJ2-3; D is unclear. Looked up from germline, CDR1 is SQVTM and CDR2 is ANQGSEA. This CDR3 has 12 residues. The V end lost 7 bases, the J end lost 0 bases, and 8 bases lay between the germline ends. CDR3 coding DNA: TGCAGCGCCGAAACTAGCACAGATACGCAGTATTTT. Its protein product is CSAETSTDTQYF.

This clonotype occurred many times. V is TRBV6-1 and J is TRBJ2-4; D gene uncertain. The CDR3 totals 12 residues. V was shortened by 6 bases and J by 6 bases, with 9 bases between the two germline ends. Looked up from germline, CDR1 is MNHNS and CDR2 is SASEGT. DNA of the CDR3: TGTGCCAGCAGGTTAAATGGAAACATTCAGTACTTC. This sequence encodes CASRLNGNIQYF.

This clonotype came up many times. The V and J genes are TRBV15 and TRBJ2-7, with D perhaps being TRBD1 or TRBD2 (7 bases each). With 5 bases removed from V and 2 bases from J, the gap between germline ends came to 13 bases. The CDR3 runs to 14 residues. Germline assignment: CDR1 LNHNV and CDR2 YYDKDF (reference sequence). CDR3 protein: CATSGGGTAYEQYF. As DNA, the CDR3 is TGTGCCACCAGCGGGGGAGGGACAGCCTACGAGCAGTACTTC.

The chain couples TRBV30 to TRBJ2-1, with a weak D call TRBD2 (5 bases). V dropped 2 bases and J dropped 7 bases, with 6 bases sitting between them. The CDR3 covers 11 residues. The germline gives CDR1 GTSNPN, CDR2 SVGIG (reference sequence). CDR3 bases: TGTGCCTGGAGTCCGGGGAATGAGCAGTTCTTC. Its protein is CAWSPGNEQFF.

This clonotype was counted at least ten times. The CDR3 sequence is CASSQGRTGNEQFF. DNA for the CDR3: TGCGCCAGCAGCCAAGGGAGGACAGGGAATGAGCAGTTCTTC. The chain carries TRBV4-1 and TRBJ2-1, with TRBD1 matching over 8 bases. The CDR3 length is 14 residues. V lost 1 base, J lost 7 bases, and 3 bases stayed unmatched. CDR1 and CDR2 (germline): MGHRA, YSYEKL.

The chain combines TRBV7-8 with TRBJ2-7, with a tentative D call TRBD2 (6 bases). V was cut by 5 bases and J by 3 bases, with 14 bases left in between. Germline assignment: CDR1 SGHVS and CDR2 FQNEAQ. The CDR3 loop spans 14 amino acids. CDR3 loop: CASSKRPGVYEQYF. The CDR3 nucleotides read TGTGCCAGCAGCAAACGACCGGGGGTCTACGAGCAGTACTTC. Full variable domain (missing parts from reference TRBV7-8 and TRBJ2-7): GAGVSQSPRYKVAKRGQDVALRCDPISGHVSLFWYQQALGQGPEFLTYFQNEAQLDKSGLPSDRFFAERPEGSVSTLKIQRTQQEDSAVYLCASSKRPGVYEQYFGPGTRLTVT.

This CDR3 is CASSLAALAGVRGETQYF. The CDR3 DNA follows: TGTGCCAGCAGCTTAGCGGCGCTAGCGGGAGTAAGGGGAGAGACCCAGTACTTC. The chain couples TRBV7-8 to TRBJ2-5; 10 nucleotides line up with TRBD2. The V gene's germline CDR1 is SGHVS and CDR2 FQNEAQ. J was trimmed by 4 bases and V by 0 bases; bases with no gene match: 11. The CDR3 has 18 residues.

This clonotype was seen at least ten times. This CDR3 is CASSLGVGGGPTYEQYF. The CDR3 region has the DNA TGTGCCAGCAGTTTGGGGGTCGGGGGCGGCCCCACCTACGAGCAGTACTTC. The V call is TRBV12-3 or TRBV12-4, the J call TRBJ2-7; D may be TRBD1 or TRBD2 (6 bases each). The CDR3 extends over 17 amino acids. Trimming removed 3 bases at V and 2 bases at J, with 20 bases between.

The sample holds many counts of this clonotype. CDR3 coding DNA: TGTGCCAGCTCACCAAGGCAATCGACGGCGGGAACGGGCTACACCTTC. Translated, it gives CASSPRQSTAGTGYTF. This chain connects TRBV18 to TRBJ1-2, with D uncertain. The CDR3 contains 16 residues. Looked up from germline, CDR1 is KGHSH and CDR2 is LQKENI. The V and J ends lost 2 bases and 8 bases respectively, with 21 bases between them.